The sequence of this TCR beta chain was determined in a study of T-cell memory formation after mild COVID-19. The CDR3 is made up of 18 amino acids. Germline values: CDR1 SGHRS, CDR2 YFSETQ. Trimming pared 0 bases from V and 1 base from J, leaving 20 bases between. This clonotype was picked up a small number of times. Its antigen remains unknown. 5'RACE primed at constant segments yielded TCR alpha and TCR beta cDNA libraries bearing sample barcodes and UMIs. Each CDR3 protein is one row after TCRdb ran MiXCR on the 5' RACE reads. This sample has 350,000 to 500,000 distinct CDR3 sequences, with 20% to 30% found just once. Findings and limits, study-wide: A balance of CD4 and CD8 characterized clones contracting day 15 to 85, whereas later expanders leaned CD4+.

This TCR derives from an adult woman who had mild COVID-19 (a few samples of this study predate the infection). Cell type and time point are not known. Sequences were obtained from PBMCs or a T cell subset sorted from them (not recorded which). The chain recombines TRBV5-1 with TRBJ2-7, with D uncertain. CDR3 loop: CASSLAPTPPIRSYEQYF. For the CDR3, the DNA is TGCGCCAGCAGCTTGGCCCCGACCCCCCCGATACGGTCCTACGAGCAGTACTTC.